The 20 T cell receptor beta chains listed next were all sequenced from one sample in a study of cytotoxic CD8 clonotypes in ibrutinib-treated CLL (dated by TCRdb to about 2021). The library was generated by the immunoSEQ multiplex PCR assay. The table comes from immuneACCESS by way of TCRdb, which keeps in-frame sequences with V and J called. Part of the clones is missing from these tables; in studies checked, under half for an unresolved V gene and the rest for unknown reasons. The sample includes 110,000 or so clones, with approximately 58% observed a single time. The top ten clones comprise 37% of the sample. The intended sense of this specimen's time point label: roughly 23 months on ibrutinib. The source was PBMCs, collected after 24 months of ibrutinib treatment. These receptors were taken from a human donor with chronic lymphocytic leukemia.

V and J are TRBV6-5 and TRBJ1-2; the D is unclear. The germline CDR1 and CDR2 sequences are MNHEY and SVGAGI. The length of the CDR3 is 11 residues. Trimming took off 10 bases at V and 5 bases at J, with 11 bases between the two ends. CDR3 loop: CATMRVYGYTF. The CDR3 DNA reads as TGTGCCACCATGAGGGTTTATGGCTACACCTTC.

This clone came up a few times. The CDR3 here is CASSYRTGDFYTF. CDR3 sequence (DNA): TGTGCCAGCAGTTACAGGACAGGGGATTTCTACACCTTC. The chain uses TRBV6-5 and TRBJ1-2, with 9 positions matching TRBD1. Germline values: CDR1 MNHEY, CDR2 SVGAGI. The CDR3 extends over 13 amino acids. V shed 2 bases and J 10 bases; nucleotides not matched to a gene: 5.

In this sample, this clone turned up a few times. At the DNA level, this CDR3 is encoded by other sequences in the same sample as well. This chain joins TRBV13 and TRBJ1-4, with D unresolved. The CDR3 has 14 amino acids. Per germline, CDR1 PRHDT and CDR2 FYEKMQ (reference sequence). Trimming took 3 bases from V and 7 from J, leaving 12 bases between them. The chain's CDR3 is CASSFSGRGEKLFF. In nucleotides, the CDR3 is TGTGCCAGCAGCTTTTCTGGGCGGGGTGAAAAACTGTTTTTT.

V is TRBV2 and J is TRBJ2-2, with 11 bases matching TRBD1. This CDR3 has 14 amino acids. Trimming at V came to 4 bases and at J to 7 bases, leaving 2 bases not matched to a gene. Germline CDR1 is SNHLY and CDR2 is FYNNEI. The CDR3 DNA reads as TGTGCCAGCAGTGGGACAGGGGGCTTCGGGGAGCTGTTTTTT. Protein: CASSGTGGFGELFF.

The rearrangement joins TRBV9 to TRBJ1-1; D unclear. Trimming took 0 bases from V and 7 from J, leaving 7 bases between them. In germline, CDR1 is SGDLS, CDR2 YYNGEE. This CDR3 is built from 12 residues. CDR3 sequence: CASSVGEGEAFF. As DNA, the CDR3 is TGTGCCAGCAGCGTAGGGGAGGGTGAAGCTTTCTTT.

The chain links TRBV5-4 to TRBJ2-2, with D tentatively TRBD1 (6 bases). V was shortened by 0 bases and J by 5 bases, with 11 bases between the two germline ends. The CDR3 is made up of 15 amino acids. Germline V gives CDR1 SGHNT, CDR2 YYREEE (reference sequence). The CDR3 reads CASSLGRGGTGELFF. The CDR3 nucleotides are TGTGCCAGCAGCTTGGGCAGGGGTGGGACCGGGGAGCTGTTTTTT.

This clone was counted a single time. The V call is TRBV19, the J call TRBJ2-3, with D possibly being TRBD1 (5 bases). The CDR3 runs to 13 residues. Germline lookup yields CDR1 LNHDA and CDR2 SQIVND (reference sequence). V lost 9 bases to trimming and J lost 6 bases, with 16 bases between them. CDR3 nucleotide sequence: TGTGCCAGCAAGGGGCACCAGCTCGATACGCAGTATTTT. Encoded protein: CASKGHQLDTQYF.

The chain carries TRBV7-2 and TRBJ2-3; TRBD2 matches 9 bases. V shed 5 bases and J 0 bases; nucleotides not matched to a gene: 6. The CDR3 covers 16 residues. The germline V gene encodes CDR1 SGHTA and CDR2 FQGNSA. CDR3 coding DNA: TGTGCCAGCAGCCAGGCAGCGGGGGGTAGCACAGATACGCAGTATTTT. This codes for CASSQAAGGSTDTQYF.

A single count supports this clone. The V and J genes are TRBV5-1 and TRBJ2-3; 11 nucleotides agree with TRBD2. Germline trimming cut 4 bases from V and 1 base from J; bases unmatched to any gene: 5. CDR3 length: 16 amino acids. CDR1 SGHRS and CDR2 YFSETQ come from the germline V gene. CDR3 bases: TGCGCCAGCAGCCCTCTAGCGGGGGGAGGCACAGATACGCAGTATTTT. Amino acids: CASSPLAGGGTDTQYF.

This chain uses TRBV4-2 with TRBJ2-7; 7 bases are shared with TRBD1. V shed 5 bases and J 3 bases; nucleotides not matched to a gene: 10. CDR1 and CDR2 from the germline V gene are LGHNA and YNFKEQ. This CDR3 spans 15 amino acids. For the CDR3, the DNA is TGTGCCAGCAGCTTGCTCCCCACAGGGGTCTACGAGCAGTACTTC. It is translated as CASSLLPTGVYEQYF.

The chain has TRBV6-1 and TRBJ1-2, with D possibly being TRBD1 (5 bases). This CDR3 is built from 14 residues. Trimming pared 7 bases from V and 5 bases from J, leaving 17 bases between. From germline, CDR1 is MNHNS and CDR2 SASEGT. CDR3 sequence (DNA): TGTGCCAGCACCGAAGCCGGGGGAAGGTATGGCTACACCTTC. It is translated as CASTEAGGRYGYTF.

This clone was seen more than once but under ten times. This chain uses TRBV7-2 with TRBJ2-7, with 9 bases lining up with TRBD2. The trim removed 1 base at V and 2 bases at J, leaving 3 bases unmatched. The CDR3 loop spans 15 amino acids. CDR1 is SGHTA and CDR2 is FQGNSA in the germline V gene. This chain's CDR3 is CASSLDGGGAYEQYF. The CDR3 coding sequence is TGTGCCAGCAGCTTAGATGGCGGGGGGGCCTACGAGCAGTACTTC.

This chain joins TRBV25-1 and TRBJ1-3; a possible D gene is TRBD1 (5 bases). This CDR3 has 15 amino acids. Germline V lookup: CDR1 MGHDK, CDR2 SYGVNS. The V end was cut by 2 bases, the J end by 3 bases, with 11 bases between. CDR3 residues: CASSEGRGSGNTIYF. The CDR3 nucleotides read TGTGCCAGCAGTGAAGGGAGGGGAAGTGGAAACACCATATATTTT.

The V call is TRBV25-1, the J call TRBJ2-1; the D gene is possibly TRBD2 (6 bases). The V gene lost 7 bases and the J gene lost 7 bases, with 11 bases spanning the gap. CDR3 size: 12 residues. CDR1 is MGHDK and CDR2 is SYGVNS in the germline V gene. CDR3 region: CASMLGGNEQFF. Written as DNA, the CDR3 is TGTGCCAGCATGCTTGGGGGGAATGAGCAGTTCTTC.

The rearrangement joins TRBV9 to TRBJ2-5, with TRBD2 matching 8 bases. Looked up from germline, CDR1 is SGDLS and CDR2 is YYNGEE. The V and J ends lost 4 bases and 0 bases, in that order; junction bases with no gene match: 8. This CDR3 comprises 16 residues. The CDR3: CASSFSPAGDQETQYF. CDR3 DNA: TGTGCCAGCAGCTTTTCCCCAGCGGGGGACCAAGAGACCCAGTACTTC. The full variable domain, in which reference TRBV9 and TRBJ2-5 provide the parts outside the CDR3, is DSGVTQTPKHLITATGQRVTLRCSPRSGDLSVYWYQQSLDQGLQFLIQYYNGEERAKGNILERFSAQQFPDLHSELNLSSLELGDSALYFCASSFSPAGDQETQYFGPGTRLLVL.

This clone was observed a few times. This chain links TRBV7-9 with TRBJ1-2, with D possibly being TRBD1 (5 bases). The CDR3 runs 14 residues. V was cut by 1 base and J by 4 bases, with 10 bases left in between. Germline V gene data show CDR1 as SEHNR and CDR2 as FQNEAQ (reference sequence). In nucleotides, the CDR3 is TGTGCCAGCAGCTTAGAACAGGAGGTCTATGGCTACACCTTC. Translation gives CASSLEQEVYGYTF.

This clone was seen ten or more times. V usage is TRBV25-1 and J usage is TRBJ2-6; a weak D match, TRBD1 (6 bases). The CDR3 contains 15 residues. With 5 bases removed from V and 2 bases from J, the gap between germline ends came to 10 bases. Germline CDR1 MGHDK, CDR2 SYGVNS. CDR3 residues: CASSRTGTGANVLTF. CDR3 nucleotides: TGTGCCAGCAGTAGAACAGGGACTGGGGCCAACGTCCTGACTTTC.

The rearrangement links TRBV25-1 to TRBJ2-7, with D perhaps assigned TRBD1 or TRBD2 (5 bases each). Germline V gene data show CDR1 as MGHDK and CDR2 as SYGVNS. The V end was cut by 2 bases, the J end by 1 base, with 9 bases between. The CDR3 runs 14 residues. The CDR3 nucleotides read TGTGCCAGCAGTGAAGGGACCGCTTCCTACGAGCAGTACTTC. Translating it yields CASSEGTASYEQYF.

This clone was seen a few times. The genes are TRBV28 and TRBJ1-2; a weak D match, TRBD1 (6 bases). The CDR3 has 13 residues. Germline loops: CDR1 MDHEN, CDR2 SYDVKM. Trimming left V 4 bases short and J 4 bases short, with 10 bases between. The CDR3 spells CASSSGGRYGYTF. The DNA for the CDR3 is TGTGCCAGCAGTTCGGGGGGGCGCTATGGCTACACCTTC.

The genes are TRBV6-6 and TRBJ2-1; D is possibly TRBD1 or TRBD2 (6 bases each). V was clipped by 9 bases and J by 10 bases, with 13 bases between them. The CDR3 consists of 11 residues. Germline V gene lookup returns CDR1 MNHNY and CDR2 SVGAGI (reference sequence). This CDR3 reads CASDGGREQFF. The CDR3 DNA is TGTGCCAGTGACGGGGGCCGGGAGCAGTTCTTC.